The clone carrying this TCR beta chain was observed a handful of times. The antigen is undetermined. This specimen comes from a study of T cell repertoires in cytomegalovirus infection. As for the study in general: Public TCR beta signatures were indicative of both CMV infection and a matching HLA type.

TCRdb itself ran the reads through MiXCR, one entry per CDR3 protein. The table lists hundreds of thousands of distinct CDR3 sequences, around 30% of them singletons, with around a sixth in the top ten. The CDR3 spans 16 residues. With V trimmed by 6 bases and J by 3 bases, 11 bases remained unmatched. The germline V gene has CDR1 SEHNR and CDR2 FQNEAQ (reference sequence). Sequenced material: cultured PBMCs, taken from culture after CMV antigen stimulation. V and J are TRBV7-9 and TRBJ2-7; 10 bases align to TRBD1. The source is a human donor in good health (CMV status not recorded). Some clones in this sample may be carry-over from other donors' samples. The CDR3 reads CASSIQRGQGYYEQYF. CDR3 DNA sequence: TGTGCCAGCAGTATACAACGGGGACAGGGGTACTACGAGCAGTACTTC.